The rows below give T cell receptor beta chains drawn from one sample of a study of T cells in Graves' hyperthyroidism and ophthalmopathy. TCRdb called the multiplex PCR reads again in MiXCR, with one record for every CDR3 protein. The sample carries 400,000 to 500,000 distinct CDR3 sequences, roughly 15% recorded once. The sequenced sample consisted of blood. The source of these receptors is a woman aged 18-29 years with Graves' hyperthyroidism. Both conserved end residues are part of each CDR3. The order of the fields is V gene, clone size, CDR3 protein. Only some rows state a clone size, as once, few, many or a class for expanded clones.

V: TRBV6-6; size: few; CDR3: CASSYSPGEYETQYF
V: TRBV28; size: many; CDR3: CASSLGGVDEKLFF
V: TRBV28; size: many; CDR3: CASSPPPRDFRTDTQYF
V: TRBV5-1; size: many; CDR3: CASSFRAGGDEQFF
V: TRBV5-6; size: many; CDR3: CASSLGDRGPLEQYF
V: TRBV15; size: NA; CDR3: CATSRVDRGSNNEQFF
V: TRBV14; size: few; CDR3: CASSRNRGSEKLFF
V: TRBV2; size: many; CDR3: CASSVGPPGVQPQHF
V: TRBV28; size: many; CDR3: CASKSSYEQYF
V: TRBV5-4; size: NA; CDR3: CATSGGTGELFF
V: TRBV3-1; size: NA; CDR3: CASSPLAGGINEQYF
V: TRBV27; size: NA; CDR3: CASGEYNSPLHF
V: TRBV7-3; size: few; CDR3: CASSLTSGLAVSYNEQFF
V: TRBV28; size: few; CDR3: CASSRTGIPPFF
V: TRBV25-1; size: NA; CDR3: CASSETGTATQYF
V: TRBV7-8; size: many; CDR3: CASSVIASEQYF
V: TRBV5-1; size: many; CDR3: CASSLAGTSGRALYEQYF
V: TRBV13; size: many; CDR3: CASSSSASPYTGELFF
V: TRBV6-1; size: many; CDR3: CASSWTSGSPDTQYF
V: TRBV18; size: NA; CDR3: CASSPTRTGGSNSYEQYF
V: TRBV6-2/TRBV6-3; size: many; CDR3: CASSTQGQAFF
V: TRBV20-1; size: NA; CDR3: CSTTGTGAVTF
V: TRBV10-3; size: many; CDR3: CAISGEGRAQYF
V: TRBV30; size: few; CDR3: CAWSNRGFTEAFF
V: TRBV7-9; size: NA; CDR3: CASSLTSGAVDTQYF
V: TRBV6-1; size: many; CDR3: CASRTGGAGDTQYF
V: TRBV5-4; size: many; CDR3: CASSLGLRNTGELFF
V: TRBV6-1; size: few; CDR3: CASTQAPPGYGYTF
V: TRBV12-3/TRBV12-4; size: NA; CDR3: CASSLKRSGTIYF
V: TRBV7-2; size: many; CDR3: CASSLGQAGELFF
V: TRBV4-1; size: NA; CDR3: CASSQEPGLAGNEQFF
V: TRBV28; size: many; CDR3: CASSLLAGEQYF
V: TRBV7-3; size: NA; CDR3: CASSLTPGGEETQYF
V: TRBV10-3; size: few; CDR3: CATGTGNTEAFF
V: TRBV25-1; size: few; CDR3: CASSVPGGQGYNEQFF
V: TRBV6-1; size: few; CDR3: CASSPTVSTGELFF
V: TRBV12-3/TRBV12-4; size: few; CDR3: CASETGTLDSGANVLTF
V: TRBV27; size: NA; CDR3: CASSGTSEGTEGSYNEQFF
V: TRBV20-1; size: NA; CDR3: CSAREPGEGEKLFF
V: TRBV6-1; size: many; CDR3: CASTKRGDSTDTQYF
V: TRBV29-1; size: many; CDR3: CSVTPGTGNGYTF
V: TRBV7-9; size: NA; CDR3: CASSQGYNEQYF
V: TRBV30; size: many; CDR3: CAWSVPFLTDTQYF
V: TRBV27; size: many; CDR3: CASSVASGRFSYEQYF
V: TRBV7-9; size: NA; CDR3: CASSQEGISPLHF
V: TRBV6-1; size: many; CDR3: CASMTGKMGQPQHF
V: TRBV11-1; size: NA; CDR3: CASSLSGDGYTF
V: TRBV7-9; size: few; CDR3: CASSQAGQGSTGELFF
V: TRBV29-1; size: NA; CDR3: CSAGGWDRASGNTIYF
V: TRBV20-1; size: NA; CDR3: CSARSSAGINYGYTF
V: TRBV9; size: NA; CDR3: CASSAGGFNEQFF
V: TRBV6-1; size: many; CDR3: CASSELDGQPNSPLHF
V: TRBV9; size: many; CDR3: CASSVHAGGQETQYF
V: TRBV15; size: many; CDR3: CATSSRTGHYSISSYNEQFF